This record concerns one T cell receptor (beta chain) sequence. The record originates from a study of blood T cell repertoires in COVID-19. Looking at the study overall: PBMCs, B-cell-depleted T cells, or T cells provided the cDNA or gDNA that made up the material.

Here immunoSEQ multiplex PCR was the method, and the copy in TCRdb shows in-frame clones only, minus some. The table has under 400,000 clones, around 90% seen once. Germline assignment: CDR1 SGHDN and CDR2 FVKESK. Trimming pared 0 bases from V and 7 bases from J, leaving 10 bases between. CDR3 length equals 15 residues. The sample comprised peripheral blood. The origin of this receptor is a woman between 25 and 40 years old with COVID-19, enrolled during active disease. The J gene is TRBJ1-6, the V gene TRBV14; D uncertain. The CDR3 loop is CASSQEGSSNSPLHF. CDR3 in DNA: TGTGCCAGCAGCCAAGAGGGGAGTTCGAATTCACCCCTCCACTTT.